This is a list of T cell receptor beta chains from one sample in a study of response to subunit inactivated influenza vaccine. TCRdb independently ran MiXCR on the RT-PCR reads; one entry per CDR3 protein. The sample records roughly 570,000 distinct CDR3 sequences, 12% to 15% being singletons. This specimen was PBMCs from blood, taken 11 to 12 days after vaccination. Receptors were obtained from a man in his fifties who received an inactivated influenza vaccine. The CDR3 runs from the conserved cysteine through the conserved F or W. D genes are given only for firm matches. Clone size, where shown, is once, few, many, or a class for clones that have expanded.

clone size,J gene,V gene,D gene,CDR3 protein,CDR3 DNA
few,TRBJ2-1,TRBV5-1,TRBD2,CASSLSSGVNNEQFF,TGCGCCAGCAGCTTGAGCAGCGGGGTTAACAATGAGCAGTTCTTC
few,TRBJ2-1,TRBV15,TRBD2,CATSRELAGTINEQFF,TGTGCCACCAGCAGAGAGCTAGCGGGGACCATAAATGAGCAGTTCTTC
few,TRBJ2-5,TRBV10-2,.,CATSEGYQETQYF,TGCGCCACCTCTGAGGGGTACCAAGAGACCCAGTACTTC
many,TRBJ1-1,TRBV5-1,.,CASSFSGHPNTEAFF,TGCGCCAGCAGCTTCTCGGGACACCCGAACACTGAAGCTTTCTTT
few,TRBJ2-7,TRBV20-1,TRBD2,CSARASGGAGWYEQYF,TGCAGTGCTAGAGCTAGCGGGGGGGCGGGATGGTACGAGCAGTACTTC
.,TRBJ2-1,TRBV20-1,TRBD1,CSASGQGFIYNEQFF,TGCAGTGCTTCCGGACAGGGTTTCATCTACAATGAGCAGTTCTTC
many,TRBJ2-3,TRBV12-3/TRBV12-4,.,CASRLRDLSDTQYF,TGTGCCAGCAGGCTCCGGGACTTATCAGATACGCAGTATTTT
.,TRBJ1-1,TRBV7-9,.,CASSLVAGQRREAFF,TGTGCCAGCAGCTTAGTCGCGGGGCAACGCCGTGAAGCTTTCTTT
.,TRBJ2-1,TRBV10-3,TRBD2,CAIRGLANEQFF,TGTGCCATCAGGGGACTAGCAAATGAGCAGTTCTTC
.,TRBJ2-7,TRBV4-2,.,CASSHIHRYNEQYF,TGTGCCAGCAGCCACATTCATAGGTACAACGAGCAGTACTTC
.,TRBJ2-3,TRBV29-1,TRBD2,CSAAGTSGDTQYF,TGCAGCGCCGCCGGGACTAGCGGGGATACGCAGTATTTT
few,TRBJ2-1,TRBV12-3/TRBV12-4,TRBD1,CASSLPGGWNEQFF,TGTGCCAGCAGTTTGCCAGGGGGCTGGAATGAGCAGTTCTTC
.,TRBJ1-1,TRBV11-2,.,CASSPGVTGREAFF,TGTGCCAGCAGTCCCGGAGTTACCGGTCGTGAAGCTTTCTTT
many,TRBJ1-2,TRBV5-1,.,CASSEWGAGYTF,TGCGCCAGCAGCGAGTGGGGGGCCGGCTACACCTTC
few,TRBJ2-7,TRBV7-8,.,CASSLALVSTYEQYF,TGTGCCAGCAGCTTAGCGCTGGTCTCCACCTACGAGCAGTACTTC
.,TRBJ1-1,TRBV2,.,CASSRDQGNTEAFF,TGTGCCAGCAGCCGGGACCAGGGGAACACTGAAGCTTTCTTT
many,TRBJ2-3,TRBV12-3/TRBV12-4,.,CASRHTVTDTQYF,TGTGCCAGCAGGCATACGGTCACAGATACGCAGTATTTT
.,TRBJ2-2,TRBV12-3/TRBV12-4,.,CASSLGGLSTGELFF,TGTGCCAGCAGTTTGGGCGGGCTGAGCACCGGGGAGCTGTTTTTT
.,TRBJ2-2,TRBV5-1,.,CASSFGGYGELFF,TGCGCCAGCAGCTTCGGAGGGTACGGGGAGCTGTTTTTT
few,TRBJ2-6,TRBV6-2/TRBV6-3,.,CASTPDSGANVLTF,TGTGCCAGCACCCCAGACTCTGGGGCCAACGTCCTGACTTTC
.,TRBJ2-1,TRBV18,.,CASSIPGVINEQFF,TGTGCCAGCTCAATTCCCGGGGTAATCAATGAGCAGTTCTTC
many,TRBJ2-5,TRBV29-1,TRBD2,CSVGLAGPLETQYF,TGCAGCGTTGGATTAGCGGGCCCCCTAGAGACCCAGTACTTC
few,TRBJ2-1,TRBV28,TRBD2,CASSLRAGGPVAYNEQFF,TGTGCCAGCAGTTTGAGAGCGGGAGGGCCAGTAGCCTACAATGAGCAGTTCTTC
.,TRBJ2-2,TRBV6-5,.,CASSYSSSAGRGGELFF,TGTGCCAGCAGTTACTCGAGTTCGGCGGGCCGAGGCGGGGAGCTGTTTTTT
.,TRBJ2-5,TRBV11-1,.,CASSLSKAQTQYF,TGTGCCAGCAGCTTATCCAAAGCCCAGACCCAGTACTTT
few,TRBJ2-5,TRBV28,.,CASSFYRSGIQETQYF,TGTGCCAGCAGTTTTTATCGGTCAGGGATACAAGAGACCCAGTACTTC